These T cell receptor beta chains were read from a single sample in a study of molecular identifiers for immune sequencing clone quantification. TCRdb independently ran MiXCR on the PCR reads; one entry per CDR3 protein. This table holds more than 250,000 distinct CDR3 sequences, about 21% found once. The material sequenced was naive CD8+ T cells from blood, with Jurkat cell RNA spiked in. The receptors here all came from a human donor in good health. Some libraries in this study had Jurkat cell RNA spiked in. CDR3s include the opening cysteine and the closing phenylalanine or tryptophan. D genes are given only for firm matches.

d_call	j_call	v_call	cdr3_aa
-	TRBJ1-4	TRBV7-9	CASSLGVTPTNEKLFF
-	TRBJ2-1	TRBV6-5	CAISVRGDNEQFF
TRBD2	TRBJ2-4	TRBV15	CATGTSGINIQYF
-	TRBJ2-5	TRBV5-1	CATRQKQEETQYF
-	TRBJ2-7	TRBV27	CASHGRGPYEQYF
-	TRBJ2-7	TRBV5-5	CASSQTPDGTIEQYF
TRBD1	TRBJ1-2	TRBV20-1	CSARGTLSGTVIDYGYTF
-	TRBJ2-3	TRBV6-2/TRBV6-3	CASRPTSTDTQYF
-	TRBJ1-1	TRBV12-3/TRBV12-4	CASSRGQTGTEASF
-	TRBJ2-7	TRBV19	CASSVSGTETYEQYF
-	TRBJ2-3	TRBV7-6	CASSLEVSTPDTQYF
TRBD2	TRBJ2-1	TRBV24-1	CATSDSRGSSYNEQFF
-	TRBJ2-7	TRBV7-8	CASSHQRGSRGGADEQYF
-	TRBJ1-2	TRBV14	CASSQGPRIPPDRF
-	TRBJ2-7	TRBV11-2	CASSFQGPAYEQYF
-	TRBJ2-1	TRBV13	CASSSSGTSKYNEQFF
-	TRBJ2-7	TRBV6-5	CASSYSSVLGQYF
-	TRBJ2-1	TRBV21-1	CASKGLAGDWYNEQFF
-	TRBJ1-1	TRBV12-3/TRBV12-4	CASSPPRGLENTEAFF
-	TRBJ2-7	TRBV4-1	CASSQAGGIEQYF
-	TRBJ1-6	TRBV6-5	CASSYWDGNSPLHF
-	TRBJ1-5	TRBV20-1	CSARPQGNQPQHF
-	TRBJ1-5	TRBV7-3	CASGLSGGSNQPQHF
-	TRBJ2-7	TRBV11-1	CASSLARSGDSNEQYF
TRBD2	TRBJ2-7	TRBV20-1	CSAIAGISYEQYF
-	TRBJ2-1	TRBV2	CASSTGSSYNEQFF
-	TRBJ2-5	TRBV7-9	CASSLISDQETQYF
-	TRBJ2-7	TRBV7-9	CASSLGATLYEQYF
-	TRBJ2-2	TRBV9	CASSGGGELFF
-	TRBJ2-7	TRBV19	CASSIIAGNEQYF
-	TRBJ2-7	TRBV4-3	CASSQDWKQVYEQYF
-	TRBJ2-7	TRBV4-3	CASSQARGAYEQYF
TRBD2	TRBJ2-5	TRBV13	CASSPRKTSGGAETQYF
TRBD1	TRBJ1-1	TRBV6-2/TRBV6-3	CASSYRDRVLSPEAFF
-	TRBJ2-3	TRBV12-5	CASGAFLDPTDTQYF
-	TRBJ1-1	TRBV18	CASSPTPPEAFF
-	TRBJ2-3	TRBV24-1	CATSDSYGFTDTQYF
TRBD2	TRBJ2-1	TRBV28	CASSSSSGSYNEQFF
-	TRBJ2-5	TRBV28	CASMPSVYQETQYF
TRBD2	TRBJ2-1	TRBV30	CAWSVLAGVEQFF